This record concerns one T cell receptor (beta chain) sequence. Germline CDR1 reads MDHEN; CDR2 reads SYDVKM. V was trimmed by 7 bases and J by 3 bases, leaving 9 bases between them. This CDR3 spans 13 amino acids. These data come from a study of control samples from healthy donors and cancer patients. This table comes from immunoSEQ multiplex PCR, and its TCRdb copy is limited to in-frame clones, with some not included. Of roughly 170,000 clones listed, around 93% are singletons. The sequence derives from a man between 18 and 29 years old in good health. V usage is TRBV28 and J usage is TRBJ1-4; possibly TRBD1 for D (6 bases). The specimen was blood. The chain's CDR3 is CASIRGPNEKLFF. The CDR3 DNA is TGTGCCAGCATCAGGGGACCTAATGAAAAACTGTTTTTT.